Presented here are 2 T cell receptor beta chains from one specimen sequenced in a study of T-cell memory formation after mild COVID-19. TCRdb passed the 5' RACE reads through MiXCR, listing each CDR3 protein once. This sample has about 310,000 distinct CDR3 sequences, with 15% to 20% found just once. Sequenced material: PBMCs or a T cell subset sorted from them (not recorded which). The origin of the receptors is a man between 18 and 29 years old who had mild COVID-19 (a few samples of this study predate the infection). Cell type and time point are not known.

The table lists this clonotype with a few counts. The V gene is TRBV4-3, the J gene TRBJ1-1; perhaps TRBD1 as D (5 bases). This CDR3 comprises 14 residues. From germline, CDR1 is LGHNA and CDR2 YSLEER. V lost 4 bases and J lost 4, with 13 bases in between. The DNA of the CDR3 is TGCGCCAGCAGCCCATCCGCAGGGAGCACTGAAGCTTTCTTT. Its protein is CASSPSAGSTEAFF.

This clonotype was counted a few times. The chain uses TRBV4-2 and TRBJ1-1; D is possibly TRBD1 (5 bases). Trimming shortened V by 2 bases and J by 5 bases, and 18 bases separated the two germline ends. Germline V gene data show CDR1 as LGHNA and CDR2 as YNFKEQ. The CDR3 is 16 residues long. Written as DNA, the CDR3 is TGTGCCAGCAGCCAATCATTCGCCCCAGGGAGGACTGAAGCTTTCTTT. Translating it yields CASSQSFAPGRTEAFF.